The entry below gives a single TCR beta chain sequence along with its context. The table lists this clone with a count of one. The specificity of this receptor is unknown. No much larger clone is present one base from it, and per-base qualities are unavailable. The CDR3 goes from the cysteine to the phenylalanine over 15 residues. This entry keeps only the CDR3 DNA: 45 bases, framed from base 1. The germline V gene provides CDR1 SGHRS and CDR2 YFSETQ. Trimming leaves V shorter by 4 bases and J shorter by 8 bases, with the junction holding 9 bases beyond the gene matches. This sample stems from a study of lymphopenia after photon versus proton radiotherapy (dated by TCRdb to between 2019 and 2020). At the level of the whole study: The immunological effects of photon versus proton radiation therapy were compared in patients with gastrointestinal tumors who developed high-grade lymphopenia. The 15 to 25 patients in the cohort had gastrointestinal tumors, were treated with either photon or proton therapy, and subsequently developed lymphopenia. The study aimed to characterize how the two radiation modalities differ in their impact on the immune system.

Library generation was performed with the immunoSEQ multiplex PCR assay. T cell repertoires were profiled with deep sequencing of rearranged TCR beta loci together with multiparametric flow cytometry. TCRdb took over this immuneACCESS table, retaining in-frame rearrangements with V and J assigned. Such tables are incomplete; in checked studies, under half of the missing clones stem from an unresolved V gene, and the remainder is unexplained. The sample includes about 68,000 clones, with approximately 91% observed a single time. The ten top clones hold roughly 3% of the sample. The paper's findings and limits, for the study overall: Relative stability during treatment was observed in proton-treated patients, whereas loss of naive T cells and TCR diversity and gain of effector/memory populations were observed in photon-treated patients. The survival association was assessed only in patients who died, and the authors presented better survival with proton therapy as a possibility rather than a demonstrated result. After the lymphocyte count nadir, photon-treated repertoires showed oligoclonal expansion, especially of CD8+ Temra cells, which drove the drop in diversity. Across the cohort, among patients who died, a greater drop in TCR diversity after the nadir was inversely correlated with overall survival time.

The specimen comprised peripheral blood, sampled from a patient treated with photon-based radiotherapy. Here the chain combines TRBV5-1 and TRBJ1-4; 9 central nucleotides agree with TRBD1. This receptor was taken from a woman between 70 and 85 years old with pancreatic cancer. The nucleotide sequence reads as follows: TGCGCCAGCAGCGCGGGACAGGGCGTTAGCGAAAAACTGTTTTTT. It is translated as CASSAGQGVSEKLFF. The full variable domain, completed from the reference TRBV5-1 and TRBJ1-4 proteins outside the CDR3, reads KAGVTQTPRYLIKTRGQQVTLSCSPISGHRSVSWYQQTPGQGLQFLFEYFSETQRNKGNFPGRFSGRQFSNSRSEMNVSTLELGDSALYLCASSAGQGVSEKLFFGSGTQLSVL.